This T cell receptor (beta chain) came from a study of shared T cell receptors in the human thymus. The table came from immunoSEQ multiplex PCR; TCRdb's copy has only in-frame clones and leaves some out. The table lists approximately 490,000 clones, roughly 74% of them singletons. Trimming shortened V by 4 bases and J by 6 bases, and 17 bases separated the two germline ends. The CDR3 contains 14 residues. Germline values: CDR1 SGDLS, CDR2 YYNGEE. These records were also assigned to another study, of human thymus T cells. That report notes: The sample donors, healthy Finnish infants, were having corrective surgery for congenital heart defects. Thymic tissue was derived from resections collected during corrective heart surgery. Across thymic and blood repertoires, the usage of V and J genes appeared to be biased. Thymic repertoires from unrelated individuals overlapped highly, related research reported.

The material sequenced was thymocytes. The gene calls are TRBV9 and TRBJ2-7, with D possibly matching TRBD2 (6 bases). This TCR was recovered from a boy under three years old with a congenital heart defect. The chain's CDR3 is CASSPSRDGREQYF. The CDR3 DNA follows: TGTGCCAGCAGCCCATCGCGGGATGGGCGCGAGCAGTACTTC.